This T cell receptor beta chain is from a study of cytomegalovirus exposure and HLA in healthy donors. The overall study: The 100 to 150 validation repertoires and the roughly 680 first-cohort repertoires shared a platform, a later analysis reported.

A roughly 120-subject validation cohort, separate from the 666-subject first cohort, supplied the donors. Germline loops: CDR1 SGHVS, CDR2 FQNEAQ. The length of the CDR3 is 15 residues. Trimming at V came to 1 base and at J to 3 bases, leaving 2 bases not matched to a gene. The protocol was immunoSEQ multiplex PCR, while the TCRdb copy is restricted to in-frame clones and leaves out a portion. The table lists around 100,000 clones, approximately 94% of them singletons. This chain joins TRBV7-8 and TRBJ2-7; 11 bases line up with TRBD1. The receptor was derived from a woman younger than 35 in good health and CMV-seronegative. Sequencing input: PBMCs. This chain's CDR3 is CASSLVGQGGYEQYF. In DNA, the CDR3 is TGTGCCAGCAGCTTAGTGGGACAGGGGGGCTACGAGCAGTACTTC.